These 10 T cell receptor beta chains were sequenced from one sample in a study of T cell responses to AZD1222 COVID-19 vaccine. Measured with immunoSEQ multiplex PCR; TCRdb has only the in-frame clones, and not every one. Of 130,000 or so clones in the sample, 88% are singletons; the top ten hold over 5%. The sequences come from peripheral blood, collected 28 days after the second AZD1222 dose. Receptors were obtained from an adult who received the AZD1222 COVID-19 vaccine.

In nucleotides, the CDR3 is TGCGCCAGCAGCCAAGGACTTGCCCAGCCCCAGCATTTT. The encoded protein is CASSQGLAQPQHF. The genes are TRBV4-3 and TRBJ1-5; no reliable D call. CDR1 is LGHNA, CDR2 YSLEER, per germline. Trimming removed 1 base from V and 7 bases from J, with 8 bases in between. The length of the CDR3 is 13 residues.

V gene TRBV5-6 combines with J gene TRBJ2-1; TRBD2 might be the D (6 bases). Germline values: CDR1 SGHDT, CDR2 YYEEEE. The CDR3 spans 14 residues. The V end was cut by 0 bases, the J end by 3 bases, with 7 bases between. The CDR3 sequence: CASSLGGVYNEQFF. CDR3 coding DNA: TGTGCCAGCAGCTTGGGCGGGGTCTACAATGAGCAGTTCTTC. Based on the CDR3 plus reference TRBV5-6 and TRBJ2-1, the full variable domain is DAGVTQSPTHLIKTRGQQVTLRCSPKSGHDTVSWYQQALGQGPQFIFQYYEEEERQRGNFPDRFSGHQFPNYSSELNVNALLLGDSALYLCASSLGGVYNEQFFGPGTRLTVL.

This chain links TRBV5-1 with TRBJ2-2, with a possible D match to TRBD2 (6 bases). Germline V gene sequence: CDR1 SGHRS, CDR2 YFSETQ. Deletions cut 4 bases from V and 3 bases from J, with 16 bases between. The CDR3 is made up of 16 amino acids. CDR3 amino acids: CASSPSRPGDTGELFF. Here the CDR3 DNA reads TGCGCCAGCAGCCCGAGCCGTCCGGGGGACACCGGGGAGCTGTTTTTT. The full variable domain, in which reference TRBV5-1 and TRBJ2-2 provide the parts outside the CDR3, is KAGVTQTPRYLIKTRGQQVTLSCSPISGHRSVSWYQQTPGQGLQFLFEYFSETQRNKGNFPGRFSGRQFSNSRSEMNVSTLELGDSALYLCASSPSRPGDTGELFFGEGSRLTVL.

This chain links TRBV19 with TRBJ2-7; possible D gene TRBD1, 6 bases. V was cut by 7 bases and J by 6 bases, with 19 bases left in between. Germline CDR1 LNHDA, CDR2 SQIVND (reference sequence). The CDR3 sequence is 14 residues long. The CDR3 coding sequence is TGTGCCAGTAAACAGGGTTCCGGTCCTCTCGAGCAGTACTTC. This translates into CASKQGSGPLEQYF.

This clone was observed a few times. The gene calls are TRBV27 and TRBJ1-1, with a weak D call TRBD1 (6 bases). Trimming took 5 bases from V and 4 from J, leaving 14 bases between them. The CDR3 consists of 14 residues. Germline CDR1 and CDR2: MNHEY and SMNVEV (reference sequence). CDR3 DNA sequence: TGTGCCAGCAGTCCCCCCGAAGGGGGCACTGAAGCTTTCTTT. Its translation is CASSPPEGGTEAFF.

The chain carries TRBV12-5 and TRBJ1-5; weak D call: TRBD1 (6 bases). The CDR3 is 14 amino acids. Trimming left V 6 bases short and J 7 bases short, with 16 bases between. Germline-derived CDR1 and CDR2 are LGHNT and FRNRAP. The CDR3 coding sequence is TGTGCTAGTGGCGGAGGGGGGTATAGCCAGCCCCAGCATTTT. Protein sequence: CASGGGGYSQPQHF. Based on the CDR3 plus reference TRBV12-5 and TRBJ1-5, the full variable domain is DARVTQTPRHKVTEMGQEVTMRCQPILGHNTVFWYRQTMMQGLELLAYFRNRAPLDDSGMPKDRFSAEMPDATLATLKIQPSEPRDSAVYFCASGGGGYSQPQHFGDGTRLSIL.

The J gene is TRBJ2-1, the V gene TRBV28, with 7 bases that match TRBD1. V lost 4 bases, J lost 4 bases, and 16 bases stayed unmatched. The CDR3 contains 18 residues. Germline lookup yields CDR1 MDHEN and CDR2 SYDVKM. The CDR3, as DNA: TGTGCCAGCAGTTCCCAAGACAGGGTCGGGTGGGCTTACAATGAGCAGTTCTTC. It translates to CASSSQDRVGWAYNEQFF.

This chain links TRBV6-5 with TRBJ2-5, with TRBD2 identical over 8 bases. Trimming at V came to 5 bases and at J to 5 bases, leaving 7 bases not matched to a gene. CDR1 MNHEY and CDR2 SVGAGI come from the germline V gene. The CDR3 runs 14 residues. The CDR3 reads CASSRSGALETQYF. The CDR3 bases are TGTGCCAGCAGTCGTAGCGGGGCCCTTGAGACCCAGTACTTC.

The genes are TRBV7-2 and TRBJ1-1; TRBD1 is a possible D gene (5 bases). V lost 0 bases, J lost 7 bases, and 9 bases lay in between. The germline V gene encodes CDR1 SGHTA and CDR2 FQGNSA. The CDR3 is made up of 13 amino acids. The CDR3 loop reads CASSLAEGIEAFF. In nucleotides, the CDR3 is TGTGCCAGCAGCTTAGCAGAGGGGATTGAAGCTTTCTTT.

The CDR3 DNA reads TGTGCCAGCAGCCAGGAAGGACGGGCGGGACTCTCCTTCAGAACGAGGAATGAGCAGTTCTTC. It is translated as CASSQEGRAGLSFRTRNEQFF. The V and J genes are TRBV4-2 and TRBJ2-1; D perhaps matches TRBD2 (6 bases). Germline CDR1 and CDR2: LGHNA and YNFKEQ. V lost 3 bases and J lost 7, with 34 bases in between. The CDR3 sequence is 21 residues long.